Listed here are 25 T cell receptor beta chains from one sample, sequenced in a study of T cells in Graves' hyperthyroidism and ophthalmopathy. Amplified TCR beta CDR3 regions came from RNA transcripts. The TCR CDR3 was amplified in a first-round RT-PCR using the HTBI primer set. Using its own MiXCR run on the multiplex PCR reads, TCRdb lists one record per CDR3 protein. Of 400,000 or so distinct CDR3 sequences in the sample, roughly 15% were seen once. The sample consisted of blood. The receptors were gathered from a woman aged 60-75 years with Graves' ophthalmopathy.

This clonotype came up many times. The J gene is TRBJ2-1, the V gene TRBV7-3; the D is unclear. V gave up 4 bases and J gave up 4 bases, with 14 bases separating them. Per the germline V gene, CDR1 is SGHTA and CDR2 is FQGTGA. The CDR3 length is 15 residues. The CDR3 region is CASSSGPGLYNEQFF. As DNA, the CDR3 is TGTGCCAGCAGCTCCGGGCCCGGCCTATACAATGAGCAGTTCTTC.

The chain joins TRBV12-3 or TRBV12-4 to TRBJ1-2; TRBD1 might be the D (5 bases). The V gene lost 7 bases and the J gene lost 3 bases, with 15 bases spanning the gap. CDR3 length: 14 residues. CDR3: CASTPRRGYYGYTF. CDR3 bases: TGTGCCAGCACCCCCCGGAGGGGATACTATGGCTACACCTTC.

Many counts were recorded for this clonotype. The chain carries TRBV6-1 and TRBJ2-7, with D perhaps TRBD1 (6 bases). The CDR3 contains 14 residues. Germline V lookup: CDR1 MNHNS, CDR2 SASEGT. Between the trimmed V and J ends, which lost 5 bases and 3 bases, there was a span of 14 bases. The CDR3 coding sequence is TGTGCCAGCAGTTCCCCAGGGGTACACTACGAGCAGTACTTC. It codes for CASSSPGVHYEQYF.

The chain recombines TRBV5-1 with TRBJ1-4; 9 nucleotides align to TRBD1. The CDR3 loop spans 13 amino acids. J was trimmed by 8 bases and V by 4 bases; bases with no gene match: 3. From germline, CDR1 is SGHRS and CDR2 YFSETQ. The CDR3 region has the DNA TGCGCCAGCAGCGGACAGGGGCCGGAAAAACTGTTTTTT. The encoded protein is CASSGQGPEKLFF.

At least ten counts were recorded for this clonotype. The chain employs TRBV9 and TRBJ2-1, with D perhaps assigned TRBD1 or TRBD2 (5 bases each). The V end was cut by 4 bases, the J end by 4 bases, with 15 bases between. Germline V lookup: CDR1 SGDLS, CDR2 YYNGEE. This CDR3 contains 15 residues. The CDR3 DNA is TGTGCCAGCAGCCTACAGACCGGGACGTACAATGAGCAGTTCTTC. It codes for CASSLQTGTYNEQFF. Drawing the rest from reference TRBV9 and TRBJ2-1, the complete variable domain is DSGVTQTPKHLITATGQRVTLRCSPRSGDLSVYWYQQSLDQGLQFLIQYYNGEERAKGNILERFSAQQFPDLHSELNLSSLELGDSALYFCASSLQTGTYNEQFFGPGTRLTVL.

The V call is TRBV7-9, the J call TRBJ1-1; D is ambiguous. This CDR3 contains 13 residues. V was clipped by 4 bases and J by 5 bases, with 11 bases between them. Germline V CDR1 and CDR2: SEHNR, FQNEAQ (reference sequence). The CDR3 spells CASSSLTGTEAFF. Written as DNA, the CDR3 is TGTGCCAGCAGCTCCTTGACCGGAACTGAAGCTTTCTTT. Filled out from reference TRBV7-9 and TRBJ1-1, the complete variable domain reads DTGVSQNPRHKITKRGQNVTFRCDPISEHNRLYWYRQTLGQGPEFLTYFQNEAQLEKSRLLSDRFSAERPKGSFSTLEIQRTEQGDSAMYLCASSSLTGTEAFFGQGTRLTVV.

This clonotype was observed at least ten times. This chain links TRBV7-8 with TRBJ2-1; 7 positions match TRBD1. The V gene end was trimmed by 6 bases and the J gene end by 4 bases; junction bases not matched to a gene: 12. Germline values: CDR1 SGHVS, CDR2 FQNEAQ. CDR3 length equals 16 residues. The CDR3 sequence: CASSARQGTPYNEQFF. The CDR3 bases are TGTGCCAGCAGTGCTAGACAGGGAACCCCTTACAATGAGCAGTTCTTC.

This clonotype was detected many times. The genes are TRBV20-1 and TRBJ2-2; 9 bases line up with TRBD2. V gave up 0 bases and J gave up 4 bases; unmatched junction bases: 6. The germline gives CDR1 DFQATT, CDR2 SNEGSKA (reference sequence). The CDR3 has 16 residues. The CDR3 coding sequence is TGCAGTGCTAGAGAGGTTATGGGACTAGCCACCGGGGAGCTGTTTTTT. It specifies CSAREVMGLATGELFF.

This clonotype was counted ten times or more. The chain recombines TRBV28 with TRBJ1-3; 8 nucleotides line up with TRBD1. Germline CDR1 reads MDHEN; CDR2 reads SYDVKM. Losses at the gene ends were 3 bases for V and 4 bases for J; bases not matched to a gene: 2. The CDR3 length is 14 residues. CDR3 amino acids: CASSFAGGGNTIYF. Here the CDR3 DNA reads TGTGCCAGCAGTTTTGCAGGGGGCGGAAACACCATATATTTT. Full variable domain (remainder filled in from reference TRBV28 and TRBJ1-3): DVKVTQSSRYLVKRTGEKVFLECVQDMDHENMFWYRQDPGLGLRLIYFSYDVKMKEKGDIPEGYSVSREKKERFSLILESASTNQTSMYLCASSFAGGGNTIYFGEGSWLTVV.

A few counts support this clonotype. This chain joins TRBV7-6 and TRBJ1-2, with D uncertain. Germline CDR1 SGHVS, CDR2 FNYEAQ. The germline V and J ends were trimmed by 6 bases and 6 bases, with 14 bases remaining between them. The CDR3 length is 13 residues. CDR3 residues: CASRPDPSHGYTF. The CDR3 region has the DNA TGTGCCAGCAGACCCGACCCGTCGCATGGCTACACCTTC.

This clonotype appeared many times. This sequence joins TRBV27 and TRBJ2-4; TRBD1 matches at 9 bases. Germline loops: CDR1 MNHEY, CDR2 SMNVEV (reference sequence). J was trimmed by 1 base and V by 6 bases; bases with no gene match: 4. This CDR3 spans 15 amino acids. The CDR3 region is CASSRQGGAKNIQYF. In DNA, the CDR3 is TGTGCCAGCAGCAGACAGGGGGGGGCCAAAAACATTCAGTACTTC.

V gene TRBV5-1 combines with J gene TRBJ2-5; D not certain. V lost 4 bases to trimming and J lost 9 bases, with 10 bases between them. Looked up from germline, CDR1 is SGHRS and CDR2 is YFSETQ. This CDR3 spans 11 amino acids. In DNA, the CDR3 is TGCGCCAGCAGCAAGCTGGATCCCCAGTACTTC. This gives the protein CASSKLDPQYF.

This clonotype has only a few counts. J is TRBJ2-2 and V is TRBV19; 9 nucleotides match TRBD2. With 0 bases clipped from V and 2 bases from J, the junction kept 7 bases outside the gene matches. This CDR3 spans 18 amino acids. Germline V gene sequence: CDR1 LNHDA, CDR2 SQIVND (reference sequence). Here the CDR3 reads CASSIDRASGINTGELFF. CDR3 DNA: TGTGCCAGTAGTATAGATCGGGCTAGCGGGATAAACACCGGGGAGCTGTTTTTT.

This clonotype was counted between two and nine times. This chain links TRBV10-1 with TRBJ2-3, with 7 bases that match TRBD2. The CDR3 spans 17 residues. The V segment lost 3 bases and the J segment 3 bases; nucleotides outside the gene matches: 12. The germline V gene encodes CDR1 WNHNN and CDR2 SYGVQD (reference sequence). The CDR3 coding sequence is TGCGCCAGCAGTGAACGGGCTAGCGGATCAGGGACAGATACGCAGTATTTT. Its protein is CASSERASGSGTDTQYF.

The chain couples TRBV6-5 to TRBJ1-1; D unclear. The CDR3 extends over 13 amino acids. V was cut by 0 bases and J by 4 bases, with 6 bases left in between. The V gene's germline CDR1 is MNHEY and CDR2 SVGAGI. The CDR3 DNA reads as TGTGCCAGCAGTTACTCCCAGAGCACTGAAGCTTTCTTT. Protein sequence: CASSYSQSTEAFF.

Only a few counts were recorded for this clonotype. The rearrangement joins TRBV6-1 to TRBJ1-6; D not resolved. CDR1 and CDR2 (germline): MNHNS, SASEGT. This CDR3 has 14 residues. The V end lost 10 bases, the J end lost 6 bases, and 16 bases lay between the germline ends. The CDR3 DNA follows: TGTGCCATATCAGAGGGTGTGCGTAATTCACCCCTCCACTTT. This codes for CAISEGVRNSPLHF.

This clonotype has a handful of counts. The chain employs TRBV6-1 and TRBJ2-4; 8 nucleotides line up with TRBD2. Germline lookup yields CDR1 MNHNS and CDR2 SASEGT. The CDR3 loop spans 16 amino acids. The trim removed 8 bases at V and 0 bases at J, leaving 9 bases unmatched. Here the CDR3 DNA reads TGTGCCAGCGCCCCGGGAGGGGCGATAGCCAAAAACATTCAGTACTTC. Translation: CASAPGGAIAKNIQYF.

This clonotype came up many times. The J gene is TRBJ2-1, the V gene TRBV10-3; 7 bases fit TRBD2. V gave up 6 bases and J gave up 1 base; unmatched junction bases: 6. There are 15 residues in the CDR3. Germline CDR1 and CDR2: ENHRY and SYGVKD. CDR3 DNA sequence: TGTGCCATCAGGGAGAGCGGGGAATCCTACAATGAGCAGTTCTTC. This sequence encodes CAIRESGESYNEQFF.

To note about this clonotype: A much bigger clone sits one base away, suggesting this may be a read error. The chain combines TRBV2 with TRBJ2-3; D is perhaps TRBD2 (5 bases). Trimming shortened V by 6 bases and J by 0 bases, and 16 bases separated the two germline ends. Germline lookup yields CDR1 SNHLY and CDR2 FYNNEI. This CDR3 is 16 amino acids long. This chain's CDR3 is CASRPPAASSTDTQYF. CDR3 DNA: TGTGCCAGCAGGCCACCAGCGGCCTCTAGCACAGATACGCAGTATTTT.

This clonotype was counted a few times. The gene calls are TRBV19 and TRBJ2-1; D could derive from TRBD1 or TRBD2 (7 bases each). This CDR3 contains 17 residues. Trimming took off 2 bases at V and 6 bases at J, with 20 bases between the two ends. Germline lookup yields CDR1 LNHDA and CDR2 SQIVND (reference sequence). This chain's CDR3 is CASSILRGGLTGNEQFF. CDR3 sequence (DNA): TGTGCCAGTAGTATACTCAGGGGGGGGCTGACAGGCAATGAGCAGTTCTTC. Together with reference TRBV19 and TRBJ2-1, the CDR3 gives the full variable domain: DGGITQSPKYLFRKEGQNVTLSCEQNLNHDAMYWYRQDPGQGLRLIYYSQIVNDFQKGDIAEGYSVSREKKESFPLTVTSAQKNPTAFYLCASSILRGGLTGNEQFFGPGTRLTVL.

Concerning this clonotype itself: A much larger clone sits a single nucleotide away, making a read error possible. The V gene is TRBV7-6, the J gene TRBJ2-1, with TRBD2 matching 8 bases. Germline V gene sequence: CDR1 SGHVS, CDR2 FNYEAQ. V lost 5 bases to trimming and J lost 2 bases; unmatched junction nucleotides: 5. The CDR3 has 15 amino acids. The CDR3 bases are TGTGCCAGCAGCCCACTAGCGGAGCCCTACAATGAGCAGTTCTTC. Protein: CASSPLAEPYNEQFF.

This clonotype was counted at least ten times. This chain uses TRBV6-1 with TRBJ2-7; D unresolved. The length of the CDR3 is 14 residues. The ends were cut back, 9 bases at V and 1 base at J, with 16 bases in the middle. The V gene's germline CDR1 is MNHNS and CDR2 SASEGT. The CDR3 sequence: CASVDRSQSYEQYF. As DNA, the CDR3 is TGTGCCAGTGTTGACCGAAGTCAATCCTACGAGCAGTACTTC.

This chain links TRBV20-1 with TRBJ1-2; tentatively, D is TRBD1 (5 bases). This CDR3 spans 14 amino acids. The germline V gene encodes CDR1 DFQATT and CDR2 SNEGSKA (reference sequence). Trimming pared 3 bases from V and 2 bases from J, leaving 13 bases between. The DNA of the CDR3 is TGCAGTGCTAGGTCTGGGGGAGGCAACTATGGCTACACCTTC. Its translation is CSARSGGGNYGYTF.

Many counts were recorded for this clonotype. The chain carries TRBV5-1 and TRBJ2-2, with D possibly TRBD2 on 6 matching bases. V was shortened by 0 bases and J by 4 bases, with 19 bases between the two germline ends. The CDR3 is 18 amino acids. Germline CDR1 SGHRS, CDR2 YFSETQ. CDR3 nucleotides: TGCGCCAGCAGCTTGGTTCCAGACCCCTCCGGGAGCACCGGGGAGCTGTTTTTT. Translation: CASSLVPDPSGSTGELFF.

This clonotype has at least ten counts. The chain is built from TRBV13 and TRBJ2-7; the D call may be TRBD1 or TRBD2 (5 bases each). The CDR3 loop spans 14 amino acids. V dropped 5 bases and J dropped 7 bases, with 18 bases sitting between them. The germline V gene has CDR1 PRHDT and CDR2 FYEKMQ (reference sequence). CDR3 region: CASSARDGVGEQYF. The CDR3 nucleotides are TGTGCCAGCAGCGCCCGGGACGGCGTGGGGGAGCAGTACTTC.